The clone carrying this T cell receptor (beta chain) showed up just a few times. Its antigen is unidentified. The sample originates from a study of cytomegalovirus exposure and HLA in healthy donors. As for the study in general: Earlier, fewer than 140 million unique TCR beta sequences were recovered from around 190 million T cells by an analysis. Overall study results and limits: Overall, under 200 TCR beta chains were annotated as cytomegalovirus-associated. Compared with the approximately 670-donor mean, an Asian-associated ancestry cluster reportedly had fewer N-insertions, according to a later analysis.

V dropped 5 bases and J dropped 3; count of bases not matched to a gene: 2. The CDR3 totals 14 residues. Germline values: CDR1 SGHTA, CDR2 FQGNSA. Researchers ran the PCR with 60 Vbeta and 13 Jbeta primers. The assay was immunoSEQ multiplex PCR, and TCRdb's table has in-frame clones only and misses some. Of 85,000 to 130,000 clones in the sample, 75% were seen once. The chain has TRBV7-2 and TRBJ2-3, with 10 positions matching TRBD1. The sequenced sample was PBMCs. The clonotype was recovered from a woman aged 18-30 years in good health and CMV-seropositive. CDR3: CASSMDRGTDTQYF. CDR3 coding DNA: TGTGCCAGCAGCATGGACAGGGGGACAGATACGCAGTATTTT.